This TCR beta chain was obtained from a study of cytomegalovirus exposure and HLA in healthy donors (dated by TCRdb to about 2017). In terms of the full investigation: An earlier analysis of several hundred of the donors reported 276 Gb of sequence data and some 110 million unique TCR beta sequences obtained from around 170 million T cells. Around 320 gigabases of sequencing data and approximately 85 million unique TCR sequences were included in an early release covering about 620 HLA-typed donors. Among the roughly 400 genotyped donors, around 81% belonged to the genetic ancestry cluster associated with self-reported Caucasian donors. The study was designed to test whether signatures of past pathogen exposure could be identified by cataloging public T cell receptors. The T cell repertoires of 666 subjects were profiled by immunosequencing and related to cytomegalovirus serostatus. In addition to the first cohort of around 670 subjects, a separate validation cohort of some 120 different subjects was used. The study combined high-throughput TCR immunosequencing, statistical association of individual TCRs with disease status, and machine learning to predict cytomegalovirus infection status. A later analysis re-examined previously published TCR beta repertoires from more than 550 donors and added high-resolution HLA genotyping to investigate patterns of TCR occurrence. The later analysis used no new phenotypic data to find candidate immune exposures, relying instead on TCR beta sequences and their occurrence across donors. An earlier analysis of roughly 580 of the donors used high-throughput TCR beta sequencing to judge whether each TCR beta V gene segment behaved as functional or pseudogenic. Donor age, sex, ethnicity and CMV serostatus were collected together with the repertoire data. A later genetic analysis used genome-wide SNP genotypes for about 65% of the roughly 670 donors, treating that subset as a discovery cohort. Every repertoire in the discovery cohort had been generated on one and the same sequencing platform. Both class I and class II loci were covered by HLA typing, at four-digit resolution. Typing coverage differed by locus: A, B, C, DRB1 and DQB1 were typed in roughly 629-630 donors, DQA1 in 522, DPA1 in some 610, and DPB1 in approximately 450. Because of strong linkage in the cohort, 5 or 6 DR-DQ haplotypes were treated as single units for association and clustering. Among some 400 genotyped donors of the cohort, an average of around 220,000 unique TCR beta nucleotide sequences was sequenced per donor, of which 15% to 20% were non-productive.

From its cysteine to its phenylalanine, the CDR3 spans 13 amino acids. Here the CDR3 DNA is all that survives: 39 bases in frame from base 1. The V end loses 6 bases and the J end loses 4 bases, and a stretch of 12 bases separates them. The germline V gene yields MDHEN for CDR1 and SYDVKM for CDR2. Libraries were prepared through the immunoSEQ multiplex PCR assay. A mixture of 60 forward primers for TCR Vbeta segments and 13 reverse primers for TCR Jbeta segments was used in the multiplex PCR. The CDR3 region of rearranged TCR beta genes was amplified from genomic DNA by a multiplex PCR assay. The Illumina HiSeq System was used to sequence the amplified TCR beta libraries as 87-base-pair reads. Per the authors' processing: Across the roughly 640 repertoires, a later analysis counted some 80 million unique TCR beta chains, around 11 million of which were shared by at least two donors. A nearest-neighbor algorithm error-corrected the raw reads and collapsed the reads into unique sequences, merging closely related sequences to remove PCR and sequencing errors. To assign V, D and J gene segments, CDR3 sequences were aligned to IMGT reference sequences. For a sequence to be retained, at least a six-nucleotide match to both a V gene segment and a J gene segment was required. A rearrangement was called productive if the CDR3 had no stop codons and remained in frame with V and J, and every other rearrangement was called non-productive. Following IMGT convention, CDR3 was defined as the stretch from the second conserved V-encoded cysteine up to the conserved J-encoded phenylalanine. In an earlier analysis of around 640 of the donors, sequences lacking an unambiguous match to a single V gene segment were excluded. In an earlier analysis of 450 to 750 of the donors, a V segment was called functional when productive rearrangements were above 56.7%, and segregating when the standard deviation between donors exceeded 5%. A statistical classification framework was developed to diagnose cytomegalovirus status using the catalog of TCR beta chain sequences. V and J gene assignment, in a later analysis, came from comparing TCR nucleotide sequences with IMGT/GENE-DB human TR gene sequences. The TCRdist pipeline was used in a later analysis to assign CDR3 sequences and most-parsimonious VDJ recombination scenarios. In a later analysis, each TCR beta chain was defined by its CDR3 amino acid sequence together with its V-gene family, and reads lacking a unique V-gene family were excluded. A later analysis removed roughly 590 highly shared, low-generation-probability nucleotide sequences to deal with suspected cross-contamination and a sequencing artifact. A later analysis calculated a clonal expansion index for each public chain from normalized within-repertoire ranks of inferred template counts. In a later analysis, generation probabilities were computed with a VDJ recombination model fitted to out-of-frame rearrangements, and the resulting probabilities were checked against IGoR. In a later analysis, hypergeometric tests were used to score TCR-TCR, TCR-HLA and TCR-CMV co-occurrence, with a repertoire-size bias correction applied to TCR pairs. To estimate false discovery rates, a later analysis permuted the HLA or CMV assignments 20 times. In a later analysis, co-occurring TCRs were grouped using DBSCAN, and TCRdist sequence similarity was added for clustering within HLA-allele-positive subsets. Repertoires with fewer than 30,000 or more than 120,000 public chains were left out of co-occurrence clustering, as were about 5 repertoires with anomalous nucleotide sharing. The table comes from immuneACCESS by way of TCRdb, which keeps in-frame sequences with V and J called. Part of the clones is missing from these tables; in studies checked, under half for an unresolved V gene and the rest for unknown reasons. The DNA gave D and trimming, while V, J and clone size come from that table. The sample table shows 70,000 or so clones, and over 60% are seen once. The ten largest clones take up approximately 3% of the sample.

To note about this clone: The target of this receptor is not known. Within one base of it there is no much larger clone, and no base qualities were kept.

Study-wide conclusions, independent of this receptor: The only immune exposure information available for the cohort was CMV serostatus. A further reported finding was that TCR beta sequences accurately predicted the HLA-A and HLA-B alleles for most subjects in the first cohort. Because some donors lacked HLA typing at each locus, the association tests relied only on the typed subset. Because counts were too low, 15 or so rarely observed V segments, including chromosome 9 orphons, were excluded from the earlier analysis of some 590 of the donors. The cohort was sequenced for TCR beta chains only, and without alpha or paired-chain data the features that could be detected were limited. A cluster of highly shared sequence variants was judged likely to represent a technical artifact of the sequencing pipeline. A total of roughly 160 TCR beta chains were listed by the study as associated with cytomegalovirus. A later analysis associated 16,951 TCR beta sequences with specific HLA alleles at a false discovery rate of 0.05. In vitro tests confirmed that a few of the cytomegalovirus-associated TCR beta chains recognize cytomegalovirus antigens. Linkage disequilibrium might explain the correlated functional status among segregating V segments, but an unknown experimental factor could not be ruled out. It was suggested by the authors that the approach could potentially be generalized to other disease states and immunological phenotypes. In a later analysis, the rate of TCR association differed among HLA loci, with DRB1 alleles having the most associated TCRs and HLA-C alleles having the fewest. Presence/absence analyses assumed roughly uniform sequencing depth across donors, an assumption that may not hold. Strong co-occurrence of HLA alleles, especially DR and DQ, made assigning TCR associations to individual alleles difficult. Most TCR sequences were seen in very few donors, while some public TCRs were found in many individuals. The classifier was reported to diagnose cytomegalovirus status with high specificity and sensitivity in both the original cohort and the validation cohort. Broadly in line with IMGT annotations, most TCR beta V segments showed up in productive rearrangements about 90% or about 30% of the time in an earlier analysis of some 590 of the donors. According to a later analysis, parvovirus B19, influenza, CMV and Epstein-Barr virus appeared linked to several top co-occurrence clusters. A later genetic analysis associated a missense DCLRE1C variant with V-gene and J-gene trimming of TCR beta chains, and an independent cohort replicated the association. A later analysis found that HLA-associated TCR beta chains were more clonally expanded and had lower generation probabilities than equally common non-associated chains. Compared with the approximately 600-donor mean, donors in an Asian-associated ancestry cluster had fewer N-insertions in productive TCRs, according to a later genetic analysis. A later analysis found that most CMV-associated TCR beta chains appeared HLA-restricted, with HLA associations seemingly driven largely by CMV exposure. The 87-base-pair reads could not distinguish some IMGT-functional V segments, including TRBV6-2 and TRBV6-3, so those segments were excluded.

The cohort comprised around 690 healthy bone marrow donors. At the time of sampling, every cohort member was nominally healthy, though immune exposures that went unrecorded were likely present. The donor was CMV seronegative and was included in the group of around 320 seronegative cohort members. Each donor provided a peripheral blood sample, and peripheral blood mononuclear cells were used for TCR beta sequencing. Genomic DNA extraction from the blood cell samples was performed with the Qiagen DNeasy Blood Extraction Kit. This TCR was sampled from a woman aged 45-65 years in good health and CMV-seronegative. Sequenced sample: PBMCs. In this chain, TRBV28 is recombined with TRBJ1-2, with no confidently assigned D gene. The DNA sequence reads TGTGCCAGCAGCAACCCCAACAGCTATGGCTACACCTTC. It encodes CASSNPNSYGYTF.